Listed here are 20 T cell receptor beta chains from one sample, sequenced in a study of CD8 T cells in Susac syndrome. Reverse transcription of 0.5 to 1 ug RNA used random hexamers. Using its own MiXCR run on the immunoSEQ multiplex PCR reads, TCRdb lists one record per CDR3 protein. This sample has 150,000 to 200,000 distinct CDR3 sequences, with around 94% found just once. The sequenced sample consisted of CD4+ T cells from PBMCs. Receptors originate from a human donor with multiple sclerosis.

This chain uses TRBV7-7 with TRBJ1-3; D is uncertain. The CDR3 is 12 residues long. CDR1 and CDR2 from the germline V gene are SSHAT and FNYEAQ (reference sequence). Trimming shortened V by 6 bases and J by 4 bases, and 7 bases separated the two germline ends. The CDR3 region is CASRGEGNTIYF. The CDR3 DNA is TGTGCCAGCAGAGGCGAAGGAAACACCATATATTTT.

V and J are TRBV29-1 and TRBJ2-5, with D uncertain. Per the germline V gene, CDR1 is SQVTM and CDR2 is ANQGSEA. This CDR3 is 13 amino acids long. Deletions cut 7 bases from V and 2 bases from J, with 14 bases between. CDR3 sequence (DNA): TGCAGCGCTTCGACAAGTTCACAAGAGACCCAGTACTTC. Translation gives CSASTSSQETQYF.

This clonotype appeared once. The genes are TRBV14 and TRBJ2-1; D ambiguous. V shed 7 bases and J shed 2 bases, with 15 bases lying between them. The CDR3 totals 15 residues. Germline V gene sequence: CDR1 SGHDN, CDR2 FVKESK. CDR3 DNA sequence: TGTGCCAGCACCCCGGTGGCGCAGACCTACAATGAGCAGTTCTTC. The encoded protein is CASTPVAQTYNEQFF. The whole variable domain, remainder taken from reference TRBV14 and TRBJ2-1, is EAGVTQFPSHSVIEKGQTVTLRCDPISGHDNLYWYRRVMGKEIKFLLHFVKESKQDESGMPNNRFLAERTGGTYSTLKVQPAELEDSGVYFCASTPVAQTYNEQFFGPGTRLTVL.

The CDR3 DNA reads TGTGCCAGTACCCCCTTCGAGGGTAAAGCTTTCTTT. It specifies CASTPFEGKAFF. This sequence joins TRBV19 and TRBJ1-1; D is ambiguous. The germline gives CDR1 LNHDA, CDR2 SQIVND (reference sequence). V was pared by 7 bases and J by 9 bases, with 15 bases between. There are 12 residues in the CDR3.

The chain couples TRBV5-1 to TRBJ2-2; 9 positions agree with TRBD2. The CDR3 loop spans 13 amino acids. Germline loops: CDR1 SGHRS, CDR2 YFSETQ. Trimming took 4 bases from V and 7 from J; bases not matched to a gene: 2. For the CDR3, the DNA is TGCGCCAGCAGCGGGACTAGCCACGGGGAGCTGTTTTTT. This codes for CASSGTSHGELFF.

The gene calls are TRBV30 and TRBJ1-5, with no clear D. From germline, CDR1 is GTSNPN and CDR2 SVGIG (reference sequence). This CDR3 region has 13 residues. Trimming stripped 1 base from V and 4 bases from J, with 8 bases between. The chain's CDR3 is CAWSGEWNQPQHF. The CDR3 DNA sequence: TGTGCCTGGAGTGGGGAGTGGAATCAGCCCCAGCATTTT.

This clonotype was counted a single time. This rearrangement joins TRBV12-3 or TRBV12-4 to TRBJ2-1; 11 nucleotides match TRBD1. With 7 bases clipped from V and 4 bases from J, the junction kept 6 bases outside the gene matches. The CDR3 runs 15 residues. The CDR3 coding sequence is TGTGCCAGCACCCAGGACAGGGGGCAATACAATGAGCAGTTCTTC. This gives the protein CASTQDRGQYNEQFF.

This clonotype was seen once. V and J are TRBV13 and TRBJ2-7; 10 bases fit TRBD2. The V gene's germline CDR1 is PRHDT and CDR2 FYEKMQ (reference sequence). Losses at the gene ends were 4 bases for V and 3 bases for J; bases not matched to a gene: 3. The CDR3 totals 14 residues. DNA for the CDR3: TGTGCCAGCAGCTCCCCTAGCGGGAGCTACGAGCAGTACTTC. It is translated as CASSSPSGSYEQYF.

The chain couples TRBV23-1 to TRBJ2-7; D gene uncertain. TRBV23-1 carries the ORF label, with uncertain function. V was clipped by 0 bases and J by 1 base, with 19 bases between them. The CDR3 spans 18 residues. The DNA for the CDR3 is TGCGCCAGCAGTCAATCTGAGTGGAGCGACGCCCCGTCCTACGAGCAGTACTTC. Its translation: CASSQSEWSDAPSYEQYF.

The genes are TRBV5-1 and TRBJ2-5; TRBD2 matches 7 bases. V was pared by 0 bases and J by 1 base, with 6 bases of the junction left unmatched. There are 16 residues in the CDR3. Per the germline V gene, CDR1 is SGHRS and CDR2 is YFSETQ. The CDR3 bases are TGCGCCAGCAGCTTGGGGACGACTAGCTCCCAAGAGACCCAGTACTTC. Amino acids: CASSLGTTSSQETQYF.

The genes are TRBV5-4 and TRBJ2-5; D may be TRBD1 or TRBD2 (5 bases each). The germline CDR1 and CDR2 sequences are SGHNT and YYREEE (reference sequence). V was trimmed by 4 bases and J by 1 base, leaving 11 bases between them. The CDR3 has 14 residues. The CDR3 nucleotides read TGTGCCAGCAGCGGGGGTCAGACCCAAGAGACCCAGTACTTC. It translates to CASSGGQTQETQYF.

CDR3 DNA: TGTGCCAGCAGCCAATATACAGGGAACCACGAGCAGTACTTC. Its translation is CASSQYTGNHEQYF. V and J are TRBV14 and TRBJ2-7; a possible D gene is TRBD1 (6 bases). This CDR3 is 14 amino acids long. Germline V gives CDR1 SGHDN, CDR2 FVKESK. V dropped 2 bases and J dropped 5 bases, with 13 bases sitting between them. The whole variable domain, filled in from reference TRBV14 and TRBJ2-7, reads EAGVTQFPSHSVIEKGQTVTLRCDPISGHDNLYWYRRVMGKEIKFLLHFVKESKQDESGMPNNRFLAERTGGTYSTLKVQPAELEDSGVYFCASSQYTGNHEQYFGPGTRLTVT.

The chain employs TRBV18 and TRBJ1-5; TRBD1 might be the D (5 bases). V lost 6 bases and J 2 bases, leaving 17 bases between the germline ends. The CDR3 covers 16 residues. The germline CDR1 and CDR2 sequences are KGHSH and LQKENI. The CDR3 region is CASSDMAGGGNQPQHF. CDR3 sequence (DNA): TGTGCCAGCTCTGACATGGCGGGAGGGGGCAATCAGCCCCAGCATTTT.

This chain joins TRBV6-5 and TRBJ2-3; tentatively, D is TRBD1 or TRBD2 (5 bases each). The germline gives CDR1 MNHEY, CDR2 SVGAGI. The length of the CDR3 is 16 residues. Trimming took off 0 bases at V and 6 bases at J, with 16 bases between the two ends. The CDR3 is CASSYSGPSVGDTQYF. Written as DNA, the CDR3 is TGTGCCAGCAGTTACTCGGGACCCTCTGTCGGGGATACGCAGTATTTT.

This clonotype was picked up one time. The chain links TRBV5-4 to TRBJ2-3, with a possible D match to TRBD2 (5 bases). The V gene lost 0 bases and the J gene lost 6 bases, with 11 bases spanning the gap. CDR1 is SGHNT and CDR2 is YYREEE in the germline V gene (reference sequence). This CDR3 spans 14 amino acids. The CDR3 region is CASSLGVSGDTQYF. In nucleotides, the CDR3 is TGTGCCAGCAGCTTGGGGGTCAGCGGCGATACGCAGTATTTT.

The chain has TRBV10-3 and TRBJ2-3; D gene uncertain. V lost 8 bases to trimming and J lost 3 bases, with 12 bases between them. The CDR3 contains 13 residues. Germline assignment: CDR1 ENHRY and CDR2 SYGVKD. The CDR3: CAISFSETDTQYF. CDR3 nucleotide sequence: TGTGCCATCTCGTTCAGCGAGACAGATACGCAGTATTTT.

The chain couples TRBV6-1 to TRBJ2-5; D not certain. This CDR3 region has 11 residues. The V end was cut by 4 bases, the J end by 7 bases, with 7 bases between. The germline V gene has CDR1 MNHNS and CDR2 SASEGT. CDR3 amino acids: CASSGVGTQYF. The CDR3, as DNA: TGTGCCAGCAGTGGGGTAGGGACCCAGTACTTC.

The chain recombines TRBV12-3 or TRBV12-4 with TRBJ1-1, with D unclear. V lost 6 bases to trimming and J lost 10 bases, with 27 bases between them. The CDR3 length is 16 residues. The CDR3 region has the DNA TGTGCCAGCAGCTATGGACTAGTCCCTATCCGCAGTCGAGCTTTCTTT. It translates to CASSYGLVPIRSRAFF.

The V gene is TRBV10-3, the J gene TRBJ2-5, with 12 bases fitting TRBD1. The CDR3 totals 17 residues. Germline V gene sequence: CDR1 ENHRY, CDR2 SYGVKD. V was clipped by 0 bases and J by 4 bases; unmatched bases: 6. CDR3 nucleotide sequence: TGTGCCATCAGTGAGTCGCTAGGGACAGGGGGCCTAGAGACCCAGTACTTC. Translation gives CAISESLGTGGLETQYF.

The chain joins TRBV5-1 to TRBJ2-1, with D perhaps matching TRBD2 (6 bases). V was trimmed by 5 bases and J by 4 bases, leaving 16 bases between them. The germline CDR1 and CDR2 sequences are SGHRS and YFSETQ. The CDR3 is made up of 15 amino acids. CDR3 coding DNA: TGCGCCAGCAGGGTTGGAGGGACCCCGTACAATGAGCAGTTCTTC. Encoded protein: CASRVGGTPYNEQFF.